This T cell receptor beta chain was retrieved from a study of T-cell memory formation after mild COVID-19. Overall study: TCR clusters mostly belonged to single donors. General study results and limits: Contracting CD4+ clones lay largely in CM and EM, with CD8+ ones residing in EMRA. Unconfirmed was the SARS-CoV-2 specificity of second-wave clones that peaked on day 37.

Unmatched junction bases numbered 5, after V lost 3 bases and J lost 7 bases. Per the germline V gene, CDR1 is SGDLS and CDR2 is YYNGEE. The CDR3 has 13 residues. This clonotype was picked up a small number of times. The antigen is unknown. It was 5'RACE with constant-segment primers that produced the TCR alpha and TCR beta cDNA libraries, which carried sample barcodes and UMIs. TCRdb recomputed calls from the 5' RACE reads with MiXCR, one row per CDR3 protein. The table lists some 300,000 distinct CDR3 sequences, more than 20% of them singletons, with around 20% in the top ten. V usage is TRBV9 and J usage is TRBJ2-7; 9 positions agree with TRBD1. This receptor was identified in a man aged 18 to 30 who had mild COVID-19 (a few samples of this study predate the infection). Cell type and time point are not known. The sample comprised PBMCs or a T cell subset sorted from them (not recorded which). CDR3 protein: CASSAYGTGEQYF. DNA of the CDR3: TGTGCCAGCAGCGCATACGGGACAGGGGAGCAGTACTTC.